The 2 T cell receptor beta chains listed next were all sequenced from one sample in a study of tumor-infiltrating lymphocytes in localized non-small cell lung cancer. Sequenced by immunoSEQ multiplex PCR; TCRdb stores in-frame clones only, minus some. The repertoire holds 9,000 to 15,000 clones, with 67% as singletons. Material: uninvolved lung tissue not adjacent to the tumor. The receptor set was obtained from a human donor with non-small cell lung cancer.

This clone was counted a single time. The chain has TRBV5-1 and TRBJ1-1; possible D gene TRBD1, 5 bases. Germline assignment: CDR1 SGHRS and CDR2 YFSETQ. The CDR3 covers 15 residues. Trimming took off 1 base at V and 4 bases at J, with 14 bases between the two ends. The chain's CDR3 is CASSLKSGGFTEAFF. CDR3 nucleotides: TGCGCCAGCAGCTTGAAGTCGGGGGGGTTCACTGAAGCTTTCTTT.

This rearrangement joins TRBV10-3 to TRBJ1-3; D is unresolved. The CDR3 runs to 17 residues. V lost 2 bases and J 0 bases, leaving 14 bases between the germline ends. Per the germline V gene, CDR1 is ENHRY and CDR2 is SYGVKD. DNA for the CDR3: TGTGCCATCAGTGAGCCTTGGACGGGTTACTCTGGAAACACCATATATTTT. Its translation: CAISEPWTGYSGNTIYF.